Reported below is one T cell receptor beta chain. Its cognate antigen is unknown. The length of the CDR3 is 14 residues. V was cut by 0 bases and J by 4 bases, with 11 bases left in between. Germline lookup yields CDR1 SGHRS and CDR2 YFSETQ. Profiled with immunoSEQ multiplex PCR; TCRdb holds only in-frame clones, not every one. The sample has about 130,000 clones; roughly 87% are singletons. These data come from a study of T cell responses to AZD1222 COVID-19 vaccine. Study in general: Pooled samples include second doses given at about 4 or 12 weeks.

Study-wide points: The study found Spike-specific TCR breadth and depth rose after two AZD1222 doses.

The receptor was isolated from an adult in good health. The sample was peripheral blood, taken on day 0 of AZD1222 vaccination. The rearrangement uses TRBV5-1 and TRBJ2-7; perhaps D is TRBD1 or TRBD2 (6 bases each). The DNA of the CDR3 is TGCGCCAGCAGCTTGGATGGGGGGCTTTACGAGCAGTACTTC. Translating gives CASSLDGGLYEQYF.